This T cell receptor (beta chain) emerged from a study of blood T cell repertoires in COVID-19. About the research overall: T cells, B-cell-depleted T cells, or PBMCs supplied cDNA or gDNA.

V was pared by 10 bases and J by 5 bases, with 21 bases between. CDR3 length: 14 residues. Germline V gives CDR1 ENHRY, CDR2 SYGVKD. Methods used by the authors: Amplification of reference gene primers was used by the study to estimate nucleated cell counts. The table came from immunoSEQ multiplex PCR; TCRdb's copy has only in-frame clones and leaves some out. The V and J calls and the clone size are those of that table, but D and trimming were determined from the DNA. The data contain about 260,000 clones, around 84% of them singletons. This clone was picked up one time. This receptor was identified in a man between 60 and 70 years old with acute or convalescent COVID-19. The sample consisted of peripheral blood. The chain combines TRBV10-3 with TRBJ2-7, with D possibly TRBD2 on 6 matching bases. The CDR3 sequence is CATMVASGVHEQYF. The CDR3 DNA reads TGTGCCACCATGGTGGCATCGGGGGTGCACGAGCAGTACTTC.